This T cell receptor beta chain was identified during a study of identical twins (dated by TCRdb to the mid-2010s). About the full investigation: TCR alpha and beta repertoires from monozygotic twins, unrelated adults of various ages and cord blood were deep-sequenced to test whether fetal clonotypes persist. Replicate twin experiments were performed at different times using different library preparation protocols to rule out contamination.

All donors were healthy Caucasians. What the study reported, not specific to this receptor: The excess sharing between twins in beta out-of-frame sequences was weaker because fewer shared sequences reduced the signal-to-noise ratio. Out-of-frame TCR alpha sharing in monozygotic twins was systematically underestimated by recombination models, whereas sharing between unrelated individuals was in agreement with the recombination models. Because the same donors could not be followed over many years, the conclusions depended on cross-sectional statistical analysis. Zero-insertion analyses could be partly confounded by invariant T cells such as MAIT and iNKT, though diverse VJ usage argued against such confounding for most clonotypes. Abundant cord blood beta clonotypes had fewer insertions, young adult naive repertoires showed a similar but weaker trend, and memory repertoires showed no such trend. Compared with coincidental sharing between unrelated individuals, an excess of low generation-probability sequences was observed among out-of-frame TCR alpha sequences shared between twins.

Library method: 5' RACE. The listed sequencing device is Illumina HiSeq 2000. Template switching added a universal primer binding site, and the final cDNA carried a unique molecular identifier that allowed TCR cDNA molecules to be counted accurately. Specific primers in the conserved constant-segment region were used to synthesize first-strand cDNA for the TCR alpha and beta chains. To control for contamination, every cDNA library carried two barcodes: a SMART-Mk sample barcode plus Illumina barcodes. TruSeq adapter sequences along with Illumina sample barcodes were introduced in two successive PCR steps. The TCR alpha and beta cDNA libraries were sequenced on the Illumina HiSeq platform using custom primers. From the authors' description of their analysis: Unique molecular identifiers were extracted from raw reads with MiGEC, and CDR3 positions were determined with MiXCR. Recombination models were inferred per individual with the repgenHMM and IGoR tools using an EM algorithm. The tcR package in R was used for shared clonotype analysis, with sharing normalized by the product of cloneset sizes. Out-of-frame nonproductive sequences were analyzed to study raw recombination free of thymic and clonal selection effects. TCRdb passed the public sequencing reads through fastp at Q25 and MiXCR, retaining productive beta sequences. One record per CDR3 amino acid sequence lists the most common genes and DNA. The V and J calls reflect TCRdb's pipeline rather than the authors' work. Present in this sample are roughly 1.6 million distinct CDR3 sequences, about 30% of which were seen just once. The top ten hold over 0.25% of the sample.

As for this clonotype: This receptor's antigen is unknown. No qualities accompany the bases; no much larger clone lies one base away.

The CDR3 measures 15 amino acids from cysteine to phenylalanine. Kept here is only the CDR3 DNA, which spans 45 bases and is read in frame from base 1. Relative to germline, V is 2 bases shorter and J is 4 bases shorter, with 15 bases between their ends. CDR1 is given as DFQATT and CDR2 as SNEGSKA, both from the germline V gene (reference sequence). This TCR was recovered from a newborn girl in good health. The chain joins TRBV20-1 to TRBJ1-5, with a weak D call of TRBD1 (5 bases match). Sequencing was carried out using cord blood. For the CDR3, the sequence is CSARQGGSGNQPQHF. The DNA reads as follows: TGCAGTGCTAGACAGGGAGGTAGCGGAAATCAGCCCCAGCATTTT.